This is a list of T cell receptor beta chains from one sample in a study of control samples from healthy donors and cancer patients. Generated by immunoSEQ multiplex PCR, the TCRdb table keeps only in-frame clones and is missing some. The table records some 100,000 clones, around 86% of them present only once. Sample: blood. The receptor source for this set is a woman in her forties or fifties in good health. The CDR3 runs from the conserved cysteine through the conserved F or W. D genes are given only for firm matches. Rows give clone size only sometimes, using once, few, many, or a class for an expanded clone.

CDR3nt	CDR3aa	v_gene	j_gene	abundance	d_gene	len
TGTGCCAGTAGTAAAGAAAGACTAGCGAGAAATGAGCAGTTCTTC	CASSKERLARNEQFF	TRBV19	TRBJ2-1	NA	TRBD2	15
TGTGCCAGCAGCCAAGATTTGGGCGGGCGGGAGGCCCGGGGGACCGGGGAGCTGTTTTTT	CASSQDLGGREARGTGELFF	TRBV4-2	TRBJ2-2	once	TRBD2	20
TGTGCCAGCAGCTTAAGTGTCCTGAACACTGAAGCTTTCTTT	CASSLSVLNTEAFF	TRBV7-2	TRBJ1-1	NA	NA	14
TGTGCCAGTAGTACGGGGCCCATTTGGAATTCACCCCTCCACTTT	CASSTGPIWNSPLHF	TRBV19	TRBJ1-6	NA	NA	15
TGCCCCAGCAGCCGGGGGGAAGGAGGGACTGAAGCTTTCTTT	CPSSRGEGGTEAFF	TRBV5-1	TRBJ1-1	NA	NA	14
TGTGCCAGCAGTCCGGGGGGACATGTCCGATTTTCGTCCACTGAAGCTTTCTTT	CASSPGGHVRFSSTEAFF	TRBV5-4	TRBJ1-1	NA	NA	18
TGTGCCAGTACCCTGACAGGGTACAATTCACCCCTCCACTTT	CASTLTGYNSPLHF	TRBV19	TRBJ1-6	NA	TRBD1	14
TGTGCCAGCAGAACAAACTATGGCTACACCTTC	CASRTNYGYTF	TRBV6-6	TRBJ1-2	NA	NA	11
TGTGCCATCAGAGAGACAGGGGTATCTGGAAACACCATATATTTT	CAIRETGVSGNTIYF	TRBV10-3	TRBJ1-3	NA	TRBD1	15
TGTGCCAGCAACGGGCCTAATCAGCCCCAGCATTTT	CASNGPNQPQHF	TRBV28	TRBJ1-5	once	NA	12
TGCGCCAGCAGCACCGGACAGGTGTACACCGGGGAGCTGTTTTTT	CASSTGQVYTGELFF	TRBV5-1	TRBJ2-2	NA	TRBD1	15
TGCAGCGTCAGGTATCTCGGGGCAGGGGTCGCTTTCTTT	CSVRYLGAGVAFF	TRBV29-1	TRBJ1-1	NA	NA	13
TGTGCCAGTAAACCCGGGACAGGGGCGATGGAGACCCAGTACTTC	CASKPGTGAMETQYF	TRBV19	TRBJ2-5	NA	TRBD1	15
TGTGCCAGCAGTTACCGTCGGACAGGGGTGAGGGAGCAGTACTTC	CASSYRRTGVREQYF	TRBV6-5	TRBJ2-7	NA	TRBD1	15
TGCGCCAGCAGCCAAGAAGTGAACAGGGGAAATTCACCCCTCCACTTT	CASSQEVNRGNSPLHF	TRBV4-1	TRBJ1-6	NA	TRBD1	16
TGTGCCAGCTCAATCACAGCGCAAGAGACCCAGTACTTC	CASSITAQETQYF	TRBV18	TRBJ2-5	NA	NA	13
TGTGCCAGCAGCCCACTACAGGGTACCTACGAGCAGTACTTC	CASSPLQGTYEQYF	TRBV4-2	TRBJ2-7	once	NA	14
TGTGCCAGCAGTTACTCGTACTATAGCAATCAGCCCCAGCATTTT	CASSYSYYSNQPQHF	TRBV6-2/TRBV6-3	TRBJ1-5	NA	NA	15
TGTGCCAGCACCGGACAGGTGGATCAGCCCCAGCATTTT	CASTGQVDQPQHF	TRBV6-5	TRBJ1-5	NA	TRBD1	13
TGCGCCAGCAGCCAACAGGAAGGGGCTGGTGAAAAACTGTTTTTT	CASSQQEGAGEKLFF	TRBV4-3	TRBJ1-4	few	NA	15
TGTGCCAGCAGCTTAGTACCAGGTATGAACACTGAAGCTTTCTTT	CASSLVPGMNTEAFF	TRBV7-9	TRBJ1-1	NA	NA	15
TGTGCCAGCAGTCCGGGGACAGGGGCCTTCTCCGAGCAGTACTTC	CASSPGTGAFSEQYF	TRBV28	TRBJ2-7	NA	TRBD1	15
TGTGCCAGCAGTAGAATAGCGGGAGAAGGCAATGAGCAGTTCTTC	CASSRIAGEGNEQFF	TRBV6-4	TRBJ2-1	NA	TRBD2	15
TGTGCCAGCACCACTCAGGGGGGTAACTATGGCTACACCTTC	CASTTQGGNYGYTF	TRBV6-5	TRBJ1-2	once	TRBD1	14
TGTGCCAGCAGCGTTAACGGGGGTCCTAACTATGGCTACACCTTC	CASSVNGGPNYGYTF	TRBV9	TRBJ1-2	NA	NA	15
TGTGCCAGCAGCCAAGATAGGGCCAGTGCAGATACGCAGTATTTT	CASSQDRASADTQYF	TRBV14	TRBJ2-3	NA	NA	15
TGTGCCAGCAGTCCAGAGACGGGAGCTGAAGCTTTCTTT	CASSPETGAEAFF	TRBV2	TRBJ1-1	NA	NA	13
TGTGCCAGCAGCTTACTGGGGAGCAATCAGCCCCAGCATTTT	CASSLLGSNQPQHF	TRBV7-9	TRBJ1-5	once	NA	14
TGTGCCAGCAGCTTCATTAGCGGGAGACTGGGTGAGCAGTTCTTC	CASSFISGRLGEQFF	TRBV27	TRBJ2-1	NA	TRBD2	15
TGCGCCAGCAGCCAAGATCCTGGGACTCGGTACGAGCAGTACTTC	CASSQDPGTRYEQYF	TRBV4-1	TRBJ2-7	NA	NA	15
TGTGCCAGCAGTCCAGGGACAGACGATGAAAAACTGTTTTTT	CASSPGTDDEKLFF	TRBV6-6	TRBJ1-4	NA	TRBD1	14
TGTGCCAGCAGTTTAAGCAGGGGGGACAATGAGCAGTTCTTC	CASSLSRGDNEQFF	TRBV27	TRBJ2-1	NA	NA	14
TGTGCCAGCAGTTCCCCCGTCAGGCTAAAAGCTTTCTTT	CASSSPVRLKAFF	TRBV12-3/TRBV12-4	TRBJ1-1	NA	NA	13
TGTGCCAGCAGTTTCGGTGGAGCCTCTTACAATGAGCAGTTCTTC	CASSFGGASYNEQFF	TRBV28	TRBJ2-1	NA	NA	15
TGTGCCAGCGCCCCCTATCCGGGGGGCGAGCAGTACTTC	CASAPYPGGEQYF	TRBV9	TRBJ2-7	once	TRBD2	13
TGTGCCAGCAGCTTGAGGGACCAAAACAATGAGCAGTTCTTC	CASSLRDQNNEQFF	TRBV7-9	TRBJ2-1	NA	NA	14
TGTGCCAGCTCAAGACGGGACAGGGGGCGATTACTATATAACGAGCAGTACTTC	CASSRRDRGRLLYNEQYF	TRBV14	TRBJ2-7	many	TRBD1	18
TGTGCCAGCAGCTTAGACACTTATCAGCCCCAGCATTTT	CASSLDTYQPQHF	TRBV7-2	TRBJ1-5	NA	NA	13
TGCAGCGTTGAAGGTTGGGGGACAACGGAGCAGTTCTTC	CSVEGWGTTEQFF	TRBV29-1	TRBJ2-1	NA	NA	13
TGTGCCAGCAGTCTGGGACAGGGTTCACCCCTCCACTTT	CASSLGQGSPLHF	TRBV6-5	TRBJ1-6	NA	TRBD1	13
TGCGCCAGCAGCTCCATGACAGGGCCCTATGGCTACACCTTC	CASSSMTGPYGYTF	TRBV5-1	TRBJ1-2	NA	TRBD1	14
TGTGCCAGCAGCGGCCGCCTCGCGGGGGGCGGTTACGAGCAGTACTTC	CASSGRLAGGGYEQYF	TRBV7-2	TRBJ2-7	NA	TRBD2	16
TGCGCCAGCAGCCAAGTGGCAGGGGGCGTGTATGGCTACACCTTC	CASSQVAGGVYGYTF	TRBV4-3	TRBJ1-2	NA	TRBD1	15
TGTGCCAGCAGTAACCCCTTAGGGGGCGGAGAGACCCAGTACTTC	CASSNPLGGGETQYF	TRBV25-1	TRBJ2-5	NA	TRBD1	15
TGTGCCAGGACAGGGGAAGTTACGGGTGAGCAGTTCTTC	CARTGEVTGEQFF	TRBV2	TRBJ2-1	NA	TRBD1	13